Detailed here is one T cell receptor beta chain. The data are from a study of blood T cell repertoires in COVID-19. The CDR3 has 17 residues. J lost 1 base, V lost 2 bases, and 6 bases had no gene match. Per the germline V gene, CDR1 is KGHDR and CDR2 is SFDVKD. Measured with immunoSEQ multiplex PCR; TCRdb has only the in-frame clones, and not every one. The table has about 75,000 clones, approximately 90% seen once. The clonotype originates from a human donor in a cohort sampled during active COVID-19. The chain uses TRBV24-1 and TRBJ2-7; 11 bases align to TRBD2. Sequencing was done on a sample of peripheral blood. The CDR3, as DNA: TGTGCCACCAGTGATTCGCCCGGGACTAGCGGTTCCTACGAGCAGTACTTC. It yields the protein CATSDSPGTSGSYEQYF.